This T cell receptor beta chain comes out of a study of cytomegalovirus exposure and HLA in healthy donors. Germline CDR1 and CDR2: LNHDA and SQIVND (reference sequence). V lost 4 bases and J lost 5; bases outside the gene matches: 7. The CDR3 runs to 14 residues. Study outcomes and limitations: Overall, approximately 150 TCR beta chains were annotated as cytomegalovirus-associated. While the bulk of TCR sequences proved rare, some public TCRs turned up in many donors.

Clones were sequenced by immunoSEQ multiplex PCR, and TCRdb holds only the in-frame ones, with some missing. Of 100,000 to 150,000 clones in the sample, roughly 95% were seen once. Comment on this clone: The target antigen is unknown.

The chain combines TRBV19 with TRBJ2-7, with TRBD1 identical over 8 bases. Sequenced material: PBMCs. The sequence came from a man between 18 and 29 years old in good health and CMV-seronegative. CDR3 bases: TGTGCCAGTAGTAGACCGGGACAGGTCGACGAGCAGTACTTC. Amino acid sequence: CASSRPGQVDEQYF. Drawing the rest from reference TRBV19 and TRBJ2-7, the complete variable domain is DGGITQSPKYLFRKEGQNVTLSCEQNLNHDAMYWYRQDPGQGLRLIYYSQIVNDFQKGDIAEGYSVSREKKESFPLTVTSAQKNPTAFYLCASSRPGQVDEQYFGPGTRLTVT.